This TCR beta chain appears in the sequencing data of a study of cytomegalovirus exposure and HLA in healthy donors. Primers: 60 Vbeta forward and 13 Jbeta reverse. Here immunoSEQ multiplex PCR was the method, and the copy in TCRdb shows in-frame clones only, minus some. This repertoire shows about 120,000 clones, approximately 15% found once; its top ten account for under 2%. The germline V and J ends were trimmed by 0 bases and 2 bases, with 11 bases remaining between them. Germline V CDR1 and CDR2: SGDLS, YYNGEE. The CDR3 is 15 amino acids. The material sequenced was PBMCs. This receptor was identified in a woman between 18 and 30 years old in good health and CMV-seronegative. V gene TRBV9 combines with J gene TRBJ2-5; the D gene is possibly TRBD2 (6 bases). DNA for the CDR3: TGTGCCAGCAGCGTAGATGCGGGGCCGCAAGAGACCCAGTACTTC. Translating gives CASSVDAGPQETQYF.